The following is a T cell receptor beta chain sequence with its context. Its specificity is unknown. This sample is part of a study of shared clonotypes between healthy human individuals. About the study: CD4 naive and CD4 memory each took three plates per donor, while CD8 naive took two and CD8 memory one. Study observations and caveats: The study found roughly 5% of naive CD4 clonotypes shared across a handful of donors.

Unmatched junction bases numbered 10, after V lost 1 base and J lost 0 bases. The CDR3 is 19 amino acids. Looked up from germline, CDR1 is SGHAT and CDR2 is FQNNGV. Profiling relied on immunoSEQ multiplex PCR, and the TCRdb table lists in-frame clones only, not all of them. The table records about 2,100,000 clones, more than 85% of them present only once. Positive CCR7 selection of CD45RO-negative cells yielded the naive CD8 cells, and terminally differentiated effector memory CD45RA+ cells were excluded. What was sequenced was naive CD8+ T cells from PBMCs. The sequence derives from a man in his late teens or twenties in good health. Some clones in this sample may be carry-over from other donors' samples. The chain carries TRBV11-2 and TRBJ2-3; 10 nucleotides line up with TRBD2. The DNA of the CDR3 is TGTGCCAGCAGCTTAGGGGGCGGTAGCGGGAGGATTAGCACAGATACGCAGTATTTT. Its protein product is CASSLGGGSGRISTDTQYF.